This T cell receptor (beta chain) was captured by sequencing in a study of beta chain features in type 1 diabetes. Whole-study context: Examination of sorted cells across all samples involved about 100,000,000 cells.

The ends were cut back, 5 bases at V and 7 bases at J, with 14 bases in the middle. The CDR3 contains 12 residues. The germline V gene encodes CDR1 GTSNPN and CDR2 SVGIG (reference sequence). cDNA synthesis used the whole RNA isolate, giving expressed TCRB sequences. Measured with immunoSEQ multiplex PCR; TCRdb has only the in-frame clones, and not every one. The data show around 300,000 clones, roughly 8% seen once. Staining for CD45RO/CCR7/CD25/CD127/CD95/CD27 allowed sorting of CD4+ naive, central memory, regulatory and stem cell-like memory cells. The sequencing sample was made of central memory CD4+ T cells from blood. This clonotype was sampled from a woman under 30 in good health. V is TRBV30 and J is TRBJ1-2, with a weak D call TRBD1 (6 bases). The chain's CDR3 is CAWESNRVGYTF. The CDR3 region has the DNA TGTGCCTGGGAATCAAACAGGGTTGGCTACACCTTC.